This TCR beta chain was sequenced in a study of T cells in Graves' hyperthyroidism and ophthalmopathy. Study-wide background: Peripheral blood specimens were obtained at initial diagnosis, prior to any treatment.

Between the trimmed V and J ends, which lost 5 bases and 1 base, there was a span of 14 bases. The CDR3 totals 15 residues. Germline CDR1 reads MNHNS; CDR2 reads SASEGT. Uncontrolled infection, other autoimmune disease, pregnancy or lactation disqualified patients from enrolment. TCR beta CDR3 regions were amplified from RNA transcripts. With the HTBI primer set, the TCR CDR3 went through a first round of RT-PCR. TCRdb ran MiXCR on the multiplex PCR reads and lists one entry per CDR3 protein. The sample holds a few hundred thousand distinct CDR3 sequences, roughly 21% seen once. In its sample, this clonotype was seen many times.

This TCR was recovered from a woman in her forties or fifties with Graves' hyperthyroidism. V usage is TRBV6-1 and J usage is TRBJ1-1, with D maybe TRBD1 (5 bases). Sequencing was done on a sample of blood. CDR3 region: CASSTRGDSNTEAFF. CDR3 nucleotides: TGTGCCAGCAGTACCCGGGGGGACTCGAACACTGAAGCTTTCTTT.